The clone carrying this TCR beta chain turned up a few times. This sample was taken from a study of blood T cell repertoires in COVID-19. Clones were sequenced by immunoSEQ multiplex PCR, and TCRdb holds only the in-frame ones, with some missing. The table has over 350,000 clones, about 90% seen once; the top ten hold almost 2%. Germline-derived CDR1 and CDR2 are LGHDT and YNNKEL (reference sequence). With V trimmed by 4 bases and J by 4 bases, 7 bases remained unmatched. The CDR3 is 16 amino acids. The sequence derives from a woman aged 18-29 years with acute COVID-19. The chain employs TRBV3-1 (or the pseudogene TRBV3-2) and TRBJ2-2, with 9 bases matching TRBD1. Sequenced sample: PBMCs or T cells enriched from blood (not recorded which). The chain's CDR3 is CASSPQGAEGTGELFF. Here the CDR3 DNA reads TGTGCCAGCAGCCCACAGGGGGCTGAAGGCACCGGGGAGCTGTTTTTT.